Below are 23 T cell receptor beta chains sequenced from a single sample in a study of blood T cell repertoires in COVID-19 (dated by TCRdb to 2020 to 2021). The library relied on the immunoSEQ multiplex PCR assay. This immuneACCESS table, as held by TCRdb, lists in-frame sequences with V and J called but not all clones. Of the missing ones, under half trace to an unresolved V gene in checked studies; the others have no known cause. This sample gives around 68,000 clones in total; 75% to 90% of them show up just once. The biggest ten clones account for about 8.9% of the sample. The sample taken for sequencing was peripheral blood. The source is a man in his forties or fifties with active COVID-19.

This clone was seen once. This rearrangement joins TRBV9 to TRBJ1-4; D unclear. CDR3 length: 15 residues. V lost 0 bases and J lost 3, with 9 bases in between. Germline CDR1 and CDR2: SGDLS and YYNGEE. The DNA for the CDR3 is TGTGCCAGCAGCGTAGGGTTTCGAGCTAATGAAAAACTGTTTTTT. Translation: CASSVGFRANEKLFF.

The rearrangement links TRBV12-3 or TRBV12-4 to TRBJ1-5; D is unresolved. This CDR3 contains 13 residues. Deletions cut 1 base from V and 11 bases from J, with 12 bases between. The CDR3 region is CASSLGQASAQHF. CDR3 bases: TGTGCCAGCAGTTTAGGGCAGGCGTCCGCCCAGCATTTT.

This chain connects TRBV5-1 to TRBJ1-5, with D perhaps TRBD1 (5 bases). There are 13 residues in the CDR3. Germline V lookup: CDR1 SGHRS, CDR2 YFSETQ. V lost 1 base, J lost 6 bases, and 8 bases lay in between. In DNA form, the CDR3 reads TGCGCCAGCAGCTTGTGGCAGGGTCAGCCCCAGCATTTT. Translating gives CASSLWQGQPQHF.

The DNA of the CDR3 is TGTGCCAGCAGCTTAGCCAGGTTCTCTGGAAACACCATATATTTT. It specifies CASSLARFSGNTIYF. The genes are TRBV7-8 and TRBJ1-3; D is unresolved. Trimming shortened V by 0 bases and J by 0 bases, and 6 bases separated the two germline ends. The germline gives CDR1 SGHVS, CDR2 FQNEAQ. The CDR3 runs to 15 residues.

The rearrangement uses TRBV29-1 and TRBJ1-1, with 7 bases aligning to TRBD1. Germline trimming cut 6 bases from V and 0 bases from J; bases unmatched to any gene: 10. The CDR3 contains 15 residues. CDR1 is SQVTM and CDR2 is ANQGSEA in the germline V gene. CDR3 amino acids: CSVARDRNMNTEAFF. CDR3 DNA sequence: TGCAGCGTCGCCCGGGACAGAAACATGAACACTGAAGCTTTCTTT.

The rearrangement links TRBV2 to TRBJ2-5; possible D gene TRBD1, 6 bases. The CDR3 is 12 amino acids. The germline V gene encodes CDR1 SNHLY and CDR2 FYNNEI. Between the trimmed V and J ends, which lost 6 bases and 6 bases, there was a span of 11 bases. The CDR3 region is CASSEQGQTQYF. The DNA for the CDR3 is TGTGCCAGCAGCGAACAGGGTCAGACCCAGTACTTC.

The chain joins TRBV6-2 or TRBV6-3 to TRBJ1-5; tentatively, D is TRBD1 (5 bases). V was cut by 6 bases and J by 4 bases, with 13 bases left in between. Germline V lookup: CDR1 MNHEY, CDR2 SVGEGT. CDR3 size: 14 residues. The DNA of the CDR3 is TGTGCCAGCAGCCTAGTGACAGATAATCAGCCCCAGCATTTT. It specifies CASSLVTDNQPQHF.

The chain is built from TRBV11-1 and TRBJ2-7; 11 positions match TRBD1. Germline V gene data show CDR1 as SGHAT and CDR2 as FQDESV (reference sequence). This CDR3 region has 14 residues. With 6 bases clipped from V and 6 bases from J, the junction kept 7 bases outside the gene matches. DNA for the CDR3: TGTGCCAGCAGAGCCCCGGGACAGGGGGTCGAGCAGTACTTC. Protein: CASRAPGQGVEQYF.

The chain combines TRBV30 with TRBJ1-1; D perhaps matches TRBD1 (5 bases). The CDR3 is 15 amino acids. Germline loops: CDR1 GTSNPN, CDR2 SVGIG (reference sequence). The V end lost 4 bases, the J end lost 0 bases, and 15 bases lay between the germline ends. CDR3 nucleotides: TGTGCCTGGAATGGGGGGTGGCCTTTGAACACTGAAGCTTTCTTT. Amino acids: CAWNGGWPLNTEAFF.

The CDR3 region has the DNA TGTGCCACCAGCGGTCGCCGGTTTGACAATGAGCAGTTCTTC. It translates to CATSGRRFDNEQFF. V gene TRBV15 combines with J gene TRBJ2-1; D gene ambiguous. The CDR3 runs 14 residues. V lost 5 bases to trimming and J lost 5 bases, with 13 bases between them. In germline, CDR1 is LNHNV, CDR2 YYDKDF (reference sequence).

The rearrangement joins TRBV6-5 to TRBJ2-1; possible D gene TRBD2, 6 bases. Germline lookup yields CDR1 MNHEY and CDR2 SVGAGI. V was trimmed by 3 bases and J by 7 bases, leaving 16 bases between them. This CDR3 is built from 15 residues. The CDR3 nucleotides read TGTGCCAGCAGTTATATACCGGGACTGAATAATGAGCAGTTCTTC. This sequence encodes CASSYIPGLNNEQFF.

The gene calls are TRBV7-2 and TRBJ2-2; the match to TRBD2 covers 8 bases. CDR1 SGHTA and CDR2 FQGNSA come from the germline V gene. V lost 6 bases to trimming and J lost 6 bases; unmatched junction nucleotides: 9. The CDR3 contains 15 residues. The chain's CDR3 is CASRSGTSFPGELFF. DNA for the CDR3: TGTGCCAGCAGGTCCGGGACTAGTTTTCCCGGGGAGCTGTTTTTT.

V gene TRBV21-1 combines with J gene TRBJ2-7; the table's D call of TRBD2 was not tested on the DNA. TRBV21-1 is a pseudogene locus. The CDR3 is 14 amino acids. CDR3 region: CASKGRTSSYEQYF. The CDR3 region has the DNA TGTGCCAGCAAGGGCAGGACTAGCTCCTACGAGCAGTACTTC.

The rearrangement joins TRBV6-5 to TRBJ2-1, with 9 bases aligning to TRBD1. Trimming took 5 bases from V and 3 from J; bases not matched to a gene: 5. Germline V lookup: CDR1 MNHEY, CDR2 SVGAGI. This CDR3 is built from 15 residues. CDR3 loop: CASSRGQGSYNEQFF. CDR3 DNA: TGTGCCAGCAGTCGCGGACAGGGGAGCTACAATGAGCAGTTCTTC.

The CDR3: CASSQAGTLGNNQPQHF. Here the CDR3 DNA reads TGCGCCAGCAGCCAAGCCGGGACATTAGGGAACAATCAGCCCCAGCATTTT. The chain recombines TRBV4-1 with TRBJ1-5; a possible D gene is TRBD1 (6 bases). CDR3 length: 17 residues. V was trimmed by 1 base and J by 3 bases, leaving 16 bases between them. From germline, CDR1 is MGHRA and CDR2 YSYEKL.

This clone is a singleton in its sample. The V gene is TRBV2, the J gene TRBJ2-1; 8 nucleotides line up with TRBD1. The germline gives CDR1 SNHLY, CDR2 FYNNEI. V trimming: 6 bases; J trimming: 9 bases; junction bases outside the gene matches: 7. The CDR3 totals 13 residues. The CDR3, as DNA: TGTGCCAGCAGACGGACAGGGTTGGGTGAGCAGTTCTTC. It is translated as CASRRTGLGEQFF.

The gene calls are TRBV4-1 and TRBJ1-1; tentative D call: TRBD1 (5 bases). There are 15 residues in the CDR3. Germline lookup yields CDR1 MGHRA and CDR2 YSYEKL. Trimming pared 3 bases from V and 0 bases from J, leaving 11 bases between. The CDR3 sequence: CASSQGPYLNTEAFF. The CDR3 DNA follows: TGCGCCAGCAGCCAGGGGCCATACTTGAACACTGAAGCTTTCTTT.

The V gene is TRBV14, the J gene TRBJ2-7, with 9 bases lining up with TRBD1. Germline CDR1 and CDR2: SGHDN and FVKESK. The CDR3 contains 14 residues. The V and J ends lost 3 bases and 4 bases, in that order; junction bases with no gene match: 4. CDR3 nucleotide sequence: TGTGCCAGCAGCCAGGGGGGACAGGGTTACGAGCAGTACTTC. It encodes CASSQGGQGYEQYF.

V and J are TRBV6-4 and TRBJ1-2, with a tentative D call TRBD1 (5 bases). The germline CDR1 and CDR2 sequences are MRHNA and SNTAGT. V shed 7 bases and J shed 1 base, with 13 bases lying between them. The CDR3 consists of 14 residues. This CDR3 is CASTPQDLNYGYTF. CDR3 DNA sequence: TGTGCCAGCACTCCACAGGACCTTAACTATGGCTACACCTTC.

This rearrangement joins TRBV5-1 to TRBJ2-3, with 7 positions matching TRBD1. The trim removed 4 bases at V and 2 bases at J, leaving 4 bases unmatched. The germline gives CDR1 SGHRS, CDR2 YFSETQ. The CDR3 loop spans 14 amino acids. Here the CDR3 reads CASSGTEVTDTQYF. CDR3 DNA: TGCGCCAGCAGCGGGACAGAAGTCACAGATACGCAGTATTTT.

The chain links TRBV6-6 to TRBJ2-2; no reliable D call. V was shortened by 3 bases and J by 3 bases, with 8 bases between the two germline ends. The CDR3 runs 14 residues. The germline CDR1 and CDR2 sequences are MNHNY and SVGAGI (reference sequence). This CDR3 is CASSYNSYTGELFF. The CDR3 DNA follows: TGTGCCAGCAGTTATAACAGCTACACCGGGGAGCTGTTTTTT.

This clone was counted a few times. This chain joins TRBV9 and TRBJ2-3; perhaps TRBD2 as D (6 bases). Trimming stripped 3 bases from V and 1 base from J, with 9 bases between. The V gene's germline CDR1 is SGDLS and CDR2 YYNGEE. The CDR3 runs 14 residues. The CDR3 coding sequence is TGTGCCAGCAGCGGGGACTCGGGCACAGATACGCAGTATTTT. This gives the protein CASSGDSGTDTQYF.

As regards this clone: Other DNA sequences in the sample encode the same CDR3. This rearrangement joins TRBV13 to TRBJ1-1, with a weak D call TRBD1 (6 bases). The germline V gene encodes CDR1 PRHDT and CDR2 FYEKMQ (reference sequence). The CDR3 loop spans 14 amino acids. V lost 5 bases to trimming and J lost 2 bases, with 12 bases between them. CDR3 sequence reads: CASSEQGVNTEAFF. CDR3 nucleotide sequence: TGTGCCAGCAGCGAACAGGGCGTCAACACTGAAGCTTTCTTT.